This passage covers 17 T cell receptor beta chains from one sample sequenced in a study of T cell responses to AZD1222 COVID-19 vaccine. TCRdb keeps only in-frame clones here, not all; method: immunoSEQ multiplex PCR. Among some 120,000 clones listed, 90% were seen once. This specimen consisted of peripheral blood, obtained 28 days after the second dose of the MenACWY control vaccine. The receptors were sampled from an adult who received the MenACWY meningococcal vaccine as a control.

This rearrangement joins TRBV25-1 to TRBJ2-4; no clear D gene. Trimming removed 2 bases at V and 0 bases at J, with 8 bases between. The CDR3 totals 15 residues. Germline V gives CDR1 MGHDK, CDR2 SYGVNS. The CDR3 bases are TGTGCCAGCAGTGAAGATGGTCTAGCCAAAAACATTCAGTACTTC. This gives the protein CASSEDGLAKNIQYF.

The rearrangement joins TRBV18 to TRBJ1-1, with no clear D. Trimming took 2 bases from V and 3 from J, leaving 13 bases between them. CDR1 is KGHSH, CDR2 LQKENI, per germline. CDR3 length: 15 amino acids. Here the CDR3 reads CASSPSRLEYTEAFF. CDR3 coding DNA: TGTGCCAGCTCACCATCAAGGCTGGAGTACACTGAAGCTTTCTTT.

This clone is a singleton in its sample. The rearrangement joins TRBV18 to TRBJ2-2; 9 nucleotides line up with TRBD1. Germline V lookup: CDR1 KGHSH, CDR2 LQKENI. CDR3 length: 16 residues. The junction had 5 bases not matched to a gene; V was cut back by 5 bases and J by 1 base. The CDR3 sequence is CASSTGTGLNTGELFF. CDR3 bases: TGTGCCAGCTCAACCGGGACAGGGCTGAACACCGGGGAGCTGTTTTTT.

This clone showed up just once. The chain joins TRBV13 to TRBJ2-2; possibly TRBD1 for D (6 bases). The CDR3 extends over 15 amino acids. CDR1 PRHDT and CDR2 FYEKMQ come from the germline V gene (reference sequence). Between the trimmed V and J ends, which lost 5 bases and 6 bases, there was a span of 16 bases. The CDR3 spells CASSTWLRGAGELFF. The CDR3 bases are TGTGCCAGCAGCACATGGCTCAGGGGAGCCGGGGAGCTGTTTTTT.

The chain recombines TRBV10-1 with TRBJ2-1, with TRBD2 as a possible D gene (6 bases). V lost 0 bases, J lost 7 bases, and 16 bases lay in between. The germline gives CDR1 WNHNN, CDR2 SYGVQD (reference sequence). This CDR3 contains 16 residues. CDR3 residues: CASSESGGIMGNEQFF. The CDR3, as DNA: TGCGCCAGCAGTGAGTCGGGCGGGATAATGGGGAATGAGCAGTTCTTC.

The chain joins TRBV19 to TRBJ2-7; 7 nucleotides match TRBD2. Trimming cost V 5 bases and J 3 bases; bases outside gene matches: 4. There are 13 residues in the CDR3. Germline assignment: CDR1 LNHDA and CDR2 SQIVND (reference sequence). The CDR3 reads CASSGREDYEQYF. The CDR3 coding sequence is TGTGCCAGTAGTGGACGGGAGGACTACGAGCAGTACTTC.

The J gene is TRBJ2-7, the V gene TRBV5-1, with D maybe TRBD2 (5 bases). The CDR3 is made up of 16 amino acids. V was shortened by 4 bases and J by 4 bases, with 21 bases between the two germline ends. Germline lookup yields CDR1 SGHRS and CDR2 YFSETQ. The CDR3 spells CASSPFRSIEGYEQYF. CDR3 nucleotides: TGCGCCAGCAGCCCATTTAGGTCCATAGAGGGTTACGAGCAGTACTTC. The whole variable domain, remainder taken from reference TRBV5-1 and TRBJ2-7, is KAGVTQTPRYLIKTRGQQVTLSCSPISGHRSVSWYQQTPGQGLQFLFEYFSETQRNKGNFPGRFSGRQFSNSRSEMNVSTLELGDSALYLCASSPFRSIEGYEQYFGPGTRLTVT.

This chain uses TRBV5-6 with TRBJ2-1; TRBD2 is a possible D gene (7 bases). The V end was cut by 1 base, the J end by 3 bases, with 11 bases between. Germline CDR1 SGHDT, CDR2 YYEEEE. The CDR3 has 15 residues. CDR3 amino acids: CASSLRGGGYNEQFF. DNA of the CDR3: TGTGCCAGCAGCTTGCGGGGAGGGGGCTACAATGAGCAGTTCTTC. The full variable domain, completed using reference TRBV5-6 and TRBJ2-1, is DAGVTQSPTHLIKTRGQQVTLRCSPKSGHDTVSWYQQALGQGPQFIFQYYEEEERQRGNFPDRFSGHQFPNYSSELNVNALLLGDSALYLCASSLRGGGYNEQFFGPGTRLTVL.

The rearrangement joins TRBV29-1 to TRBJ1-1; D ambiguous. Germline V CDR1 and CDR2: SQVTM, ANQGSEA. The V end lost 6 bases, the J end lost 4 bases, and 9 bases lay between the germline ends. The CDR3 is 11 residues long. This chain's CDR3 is CSVFFGTEAFF. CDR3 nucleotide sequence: TGCAGCGTCTTTTTCGGCACTGAAGCTTTCTTT.

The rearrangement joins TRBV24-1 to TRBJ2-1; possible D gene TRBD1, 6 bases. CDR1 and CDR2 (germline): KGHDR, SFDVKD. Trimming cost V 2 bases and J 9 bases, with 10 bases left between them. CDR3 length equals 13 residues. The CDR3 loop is CATSDSRGSEQFF. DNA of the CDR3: TGTGCCACCAGTGATTCCAGGGGCAGTGAGCAGTTCTTC.

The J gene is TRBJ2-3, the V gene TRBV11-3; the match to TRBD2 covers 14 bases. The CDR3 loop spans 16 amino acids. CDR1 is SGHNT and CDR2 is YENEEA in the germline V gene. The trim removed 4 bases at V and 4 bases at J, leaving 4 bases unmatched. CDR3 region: CASSWTSGRNADTQYF. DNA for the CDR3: TGTGCCAGCAGCTGGACTAGCGGGAGGAACGCAGATACGCAGTATTTT.

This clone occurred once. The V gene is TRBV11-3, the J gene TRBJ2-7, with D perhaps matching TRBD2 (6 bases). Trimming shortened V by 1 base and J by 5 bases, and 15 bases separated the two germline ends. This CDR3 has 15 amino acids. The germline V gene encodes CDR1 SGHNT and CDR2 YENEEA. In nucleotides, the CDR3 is TGTGCCAGCAGCTTAGGGGTGGCAGGAGGGGACGAGCAGTACTTC. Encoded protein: CASSLGVAGGDEQYF.

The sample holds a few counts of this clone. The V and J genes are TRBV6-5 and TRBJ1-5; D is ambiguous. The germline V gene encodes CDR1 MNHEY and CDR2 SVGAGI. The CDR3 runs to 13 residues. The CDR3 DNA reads TGTGCGACCGGGGTAGGCCCAAATCAGCCCCAGCATTTT. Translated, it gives CATGVGPNQPQHF.

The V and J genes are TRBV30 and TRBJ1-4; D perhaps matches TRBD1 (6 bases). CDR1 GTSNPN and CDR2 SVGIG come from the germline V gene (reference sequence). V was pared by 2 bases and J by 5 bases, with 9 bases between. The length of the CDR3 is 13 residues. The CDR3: CAWSTGRNEKLFF. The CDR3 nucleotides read TGTGCCTGGAGTACAGGGAGGAATGAAAAACTGTTTTTT.

CDR3 region: CASSQGPRGRGTDTQYF. In nucleotides, the CDR3 is TGTGCCAGCAGCCAAGGTCCCAGGGGGCGAGGCACAGATACGCAGTATTTT. The chain couples TRBV3-1 (or the pseudogene TRBV3-2) to TRBJ2-3, with 8 bases lining up with TRBD1. This CDR3 comprises 17 residues. CDR1 is LGHDT and CDR2 is YNNKEL in the germline V gene (reference sequence). The V and J ends lost 1 base and 1 base, in that order; junction bases with no gene match: 7.

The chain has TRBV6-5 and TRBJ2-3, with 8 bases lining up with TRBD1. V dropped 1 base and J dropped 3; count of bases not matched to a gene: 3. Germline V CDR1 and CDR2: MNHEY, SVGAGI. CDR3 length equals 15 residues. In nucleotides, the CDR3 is TGTGCCAGCAGTTACTTAGGACAGGGAACAGATACGCAGTATTTT. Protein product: CASSYLGQGTDTQYF.

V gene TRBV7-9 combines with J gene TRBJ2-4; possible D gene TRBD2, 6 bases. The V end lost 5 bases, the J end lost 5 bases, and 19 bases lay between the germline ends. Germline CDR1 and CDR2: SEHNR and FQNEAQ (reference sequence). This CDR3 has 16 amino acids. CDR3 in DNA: TGTGCCAGCAGCGCGGGTGGGAGGCCAATTCAAAACATTCAGTACTTC. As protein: CASSAGGRPIQNIQYF. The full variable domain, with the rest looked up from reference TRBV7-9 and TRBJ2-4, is DTGVSQNPRHKITKRGQNVTFRCDPISEHNRLYWYRQTLGQGPEFLTYFQNEAQLEKSRLLSDRFSAERPKGSFSTLEIQRTEQGDSAMYLCASSAGGRPIQNIQYFGAGTRLSVL.